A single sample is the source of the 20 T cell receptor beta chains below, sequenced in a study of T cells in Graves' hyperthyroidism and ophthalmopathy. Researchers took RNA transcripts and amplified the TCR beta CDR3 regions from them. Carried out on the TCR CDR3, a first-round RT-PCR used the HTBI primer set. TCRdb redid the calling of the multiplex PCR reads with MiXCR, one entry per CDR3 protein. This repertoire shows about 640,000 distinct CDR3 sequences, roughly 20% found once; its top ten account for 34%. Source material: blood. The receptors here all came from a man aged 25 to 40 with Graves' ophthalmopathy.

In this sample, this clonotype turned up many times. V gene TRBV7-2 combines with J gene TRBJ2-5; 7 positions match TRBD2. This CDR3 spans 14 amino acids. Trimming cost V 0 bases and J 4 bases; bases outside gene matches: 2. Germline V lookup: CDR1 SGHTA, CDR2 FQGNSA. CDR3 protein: CASSLAGGTETQYF. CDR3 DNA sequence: TGTGCCAGCAGCTTAGCGGGAGGGACAGAGACCCAGTACTTC.

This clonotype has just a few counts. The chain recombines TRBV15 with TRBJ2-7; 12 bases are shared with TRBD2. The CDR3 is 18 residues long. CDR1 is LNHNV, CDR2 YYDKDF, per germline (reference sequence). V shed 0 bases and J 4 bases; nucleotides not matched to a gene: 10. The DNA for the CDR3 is TGTGCCACCAGCAGAGATTTCCCCCGGACTAGCGGGATATACGAGCAGTACTTC. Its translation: CATSRDFPRTSGIYEQYF.

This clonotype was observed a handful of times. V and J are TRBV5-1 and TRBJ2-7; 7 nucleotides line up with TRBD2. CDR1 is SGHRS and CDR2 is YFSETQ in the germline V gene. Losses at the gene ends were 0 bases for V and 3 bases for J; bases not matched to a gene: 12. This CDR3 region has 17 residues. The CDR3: CASSLAGVAGVGYEQYF. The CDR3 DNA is TGCGCCAGCAGCTTGGCCGGGGTTGCGGGAGTAGGCTACGAGCAGTACTTC.

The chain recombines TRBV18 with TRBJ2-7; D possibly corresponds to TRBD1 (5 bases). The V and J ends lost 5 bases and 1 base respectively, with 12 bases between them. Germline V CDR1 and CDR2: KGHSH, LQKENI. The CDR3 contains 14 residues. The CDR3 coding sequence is TGTGCCAGCTCAGTGCCGACAGTTTCCTACGAGCAGTACTTC. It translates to CASSVPTVSYEQYF.

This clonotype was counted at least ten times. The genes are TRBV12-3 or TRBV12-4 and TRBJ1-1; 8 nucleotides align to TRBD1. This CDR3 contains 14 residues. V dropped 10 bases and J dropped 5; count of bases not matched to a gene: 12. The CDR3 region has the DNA TGTGCCACCCAAATCAGACAGGGGCGGACTGAAGCTTTCTTT. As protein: CATQIRQGRTEAFF.

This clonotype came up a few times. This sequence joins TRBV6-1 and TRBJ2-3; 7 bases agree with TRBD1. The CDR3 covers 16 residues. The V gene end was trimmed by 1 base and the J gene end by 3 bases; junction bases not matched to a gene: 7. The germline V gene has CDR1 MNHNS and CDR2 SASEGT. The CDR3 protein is CASSEEGQWATDTQYF. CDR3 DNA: TGTGCCAGCAGTGAAGAGGGACAGTGGGCGACAGATACGCAGTATTTT.

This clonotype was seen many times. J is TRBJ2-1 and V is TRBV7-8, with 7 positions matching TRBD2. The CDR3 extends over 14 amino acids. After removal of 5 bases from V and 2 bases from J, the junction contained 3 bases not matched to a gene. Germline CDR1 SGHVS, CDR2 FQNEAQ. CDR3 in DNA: TGTGCCAGCAGCCAGCGGGACCCCTACAATGAGCAGTTCTTC. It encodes CASSQRDPYNEQFF.

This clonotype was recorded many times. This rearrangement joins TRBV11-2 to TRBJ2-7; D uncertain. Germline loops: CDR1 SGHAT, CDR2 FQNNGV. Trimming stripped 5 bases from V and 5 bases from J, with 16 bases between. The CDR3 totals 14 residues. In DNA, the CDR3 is TGTGCCAGCAGCGAACCCGCAACTGGCCACGAGCAGTACTTC. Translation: CASSEPATGHEQYF. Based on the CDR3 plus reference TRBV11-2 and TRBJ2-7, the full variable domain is EAGVAQSPRYKIIEKRQSVAFWCNPISGHATLYWYQQILGQGPKLLIQFQNNGVVDDSQLPKDRFSAERLKGVDSTLKIQPAKLEDSAVYLCASSEPATGHEQYFGPGTRLTVT.

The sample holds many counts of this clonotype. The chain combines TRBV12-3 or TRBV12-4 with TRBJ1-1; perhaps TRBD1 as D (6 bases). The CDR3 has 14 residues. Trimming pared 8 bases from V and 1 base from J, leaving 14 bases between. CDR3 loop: CASARDTANTEAFF. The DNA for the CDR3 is TGTGCCAGCGCGAGGGACACCGCGAACACTGAAGCTTTCTTT.

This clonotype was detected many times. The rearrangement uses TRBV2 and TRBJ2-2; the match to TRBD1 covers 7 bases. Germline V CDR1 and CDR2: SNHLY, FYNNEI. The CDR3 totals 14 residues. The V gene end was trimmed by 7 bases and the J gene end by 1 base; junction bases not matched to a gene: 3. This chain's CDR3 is CASTGQMNTGELFF. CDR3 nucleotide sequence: TGTGCCAGCACGGGACAGATGAACACCGGGGAGCTGTTTTTT. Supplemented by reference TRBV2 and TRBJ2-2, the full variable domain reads EPEVTQTPSHQVTQMGQEVILRCVPISNHLYFYWYRQILGQKVEFLVSFYNNEISEKSEIFDDQFSVERPDGSNFTLKIRSTKLEDSAMYFCASTGQMNTGELFFGEGSRLTVL.

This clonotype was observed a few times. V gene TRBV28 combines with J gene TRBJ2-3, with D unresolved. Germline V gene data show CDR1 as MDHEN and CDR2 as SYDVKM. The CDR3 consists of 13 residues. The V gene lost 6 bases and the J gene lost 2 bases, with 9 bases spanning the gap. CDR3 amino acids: CASSDPSTDTQYF. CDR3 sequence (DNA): TGTGCCAGCAGCGACCCGTCCACAGATACGCAGTATTTT. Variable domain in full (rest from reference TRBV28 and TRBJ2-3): DVKVTQSSRYLVKRTGEKVFLECVQDMDHENMFWYRQDPGLGLRLIYFSYDVKMKEKGDIPEGYSVSREKKERFSLILESASTNQTSMYLCASSDPSTDTQYFGPGTRLTVL.

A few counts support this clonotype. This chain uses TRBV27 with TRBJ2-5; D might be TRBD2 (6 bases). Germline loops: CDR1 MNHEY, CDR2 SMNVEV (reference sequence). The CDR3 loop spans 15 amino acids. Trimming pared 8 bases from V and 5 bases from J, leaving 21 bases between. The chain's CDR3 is CASRFASEGEETQYF. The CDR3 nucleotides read TGTGCCAGCCGCTTCGCGTCGGAGGGTGAGGAGACCCAGTACTTC.

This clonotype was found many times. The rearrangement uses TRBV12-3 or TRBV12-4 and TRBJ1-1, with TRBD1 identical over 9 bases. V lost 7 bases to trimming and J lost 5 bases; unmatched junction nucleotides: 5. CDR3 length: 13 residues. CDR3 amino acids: CASITGGDTEAFF. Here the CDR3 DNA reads TGTGCCAGCATCACAGGGGGCGATACTGAAGCTTTCTTT.

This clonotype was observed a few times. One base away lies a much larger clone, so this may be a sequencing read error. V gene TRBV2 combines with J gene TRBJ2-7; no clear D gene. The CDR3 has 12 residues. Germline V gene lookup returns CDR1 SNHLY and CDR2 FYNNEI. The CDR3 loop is CASTRLGYGQYF. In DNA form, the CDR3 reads TGTGCCAGCACCAGGTTGGGCTACGGGCAGTACTTC.

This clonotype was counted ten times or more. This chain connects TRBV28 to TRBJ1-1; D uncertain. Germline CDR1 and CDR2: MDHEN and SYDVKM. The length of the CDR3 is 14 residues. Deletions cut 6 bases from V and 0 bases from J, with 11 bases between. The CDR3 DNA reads TGTGCCAGCAGCCCTGGACGGATGAACACTGAAGCTTTCTTT. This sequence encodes CASSPGRMNTEAFF.

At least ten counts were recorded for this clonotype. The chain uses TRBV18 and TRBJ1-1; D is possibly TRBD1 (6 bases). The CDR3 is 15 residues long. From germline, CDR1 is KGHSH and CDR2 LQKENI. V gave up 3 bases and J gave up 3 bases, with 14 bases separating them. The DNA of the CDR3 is TGTGCCAGCTCACCTCCCGGGACAAGGGACACTGAAGCTTTCTTT. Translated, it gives CASSPPGTRDTEAFF. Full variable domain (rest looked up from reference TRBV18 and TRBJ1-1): NAGVMQNPRHLVRRRGQEARLRCSPMKGHSHVYWYRQLPEEGLKFMVYLQKENIIDESGMPKERFSAEFPKEGPSILRIQQVVRGDSAAYFCASSPPGTRDTEAFFGQGTRLTVV.

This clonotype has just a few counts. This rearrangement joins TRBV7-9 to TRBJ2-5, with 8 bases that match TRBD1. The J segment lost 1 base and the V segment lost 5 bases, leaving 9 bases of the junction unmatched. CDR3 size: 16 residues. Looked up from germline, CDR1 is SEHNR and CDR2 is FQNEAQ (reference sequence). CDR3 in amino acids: CASSPYSGQGQETQYF. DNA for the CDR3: TGTGCCAGCAGCCCCTACTCCGGACAGGGCCAAGAGACCCAGTACTTC.

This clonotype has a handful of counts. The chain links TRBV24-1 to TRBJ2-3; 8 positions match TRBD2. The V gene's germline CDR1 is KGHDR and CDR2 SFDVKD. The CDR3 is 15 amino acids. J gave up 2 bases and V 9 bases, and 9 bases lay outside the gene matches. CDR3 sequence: CATGPQRENTDTQYF. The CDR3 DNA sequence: TGTGCCACCGGGCCCCAGCGGGAGAACACAGATACGCAGTATTTT.

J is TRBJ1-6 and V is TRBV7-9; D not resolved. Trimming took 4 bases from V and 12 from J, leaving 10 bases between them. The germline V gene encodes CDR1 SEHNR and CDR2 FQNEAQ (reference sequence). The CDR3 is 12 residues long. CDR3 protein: CASSSSSRPLHF. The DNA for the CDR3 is TGTGCCAGCAGCTCCTCCTCCCGACCCCTCCACTTT. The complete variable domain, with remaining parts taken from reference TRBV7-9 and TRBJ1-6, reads DTGVSQNPRHKITKRGQNVTFRCDPISEHNRLYWYRQTLGQGPEFLTYFQNEAQLEKSRLLSDRFSAERPKGSFSTLEIQRTEQGDSAMYLCASSSSSRPLHFGNGTRLTVT.

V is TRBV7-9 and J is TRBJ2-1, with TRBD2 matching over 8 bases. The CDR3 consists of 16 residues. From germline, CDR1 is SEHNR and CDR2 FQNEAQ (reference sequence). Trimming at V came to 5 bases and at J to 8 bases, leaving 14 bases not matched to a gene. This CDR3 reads CASSREVVAGTDEQFF. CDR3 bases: TGTGCCAGCAGCCGGGAGGTGGTAGCGGGAACGGATGAGCAGTTCTTC. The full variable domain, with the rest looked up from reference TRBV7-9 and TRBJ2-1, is DTGVSQNPRHKITKRGQNVTFRCDPISEHNRLYWYRQTLGQGPEFLTYFQNEAQLEKSRLLSDRFSAERPKGSFSTLEIQRTEQGDSAMYLCASSREVVAGTDEQFFGPGTRLTVL.